This TCR beta chain is from a study of cytomegalovirus exposure and HLA in healthy donors. The PCR employed 60 Vbeta primers together with 13 Jbeta primers. Some clones are missing from TCRdb's copy, which holds only in-frame ones; the method was immunoSEQ multiplex PCR. The repertoire consists of about 120,000 clones, with around 69% occurring once and the leading ten covering 15% to 20%. Germline CDR1 and CDR2: LGHNA and YSLEER. This CDR3 is 16 amino acids long. V lost 2 bases and J lost 1, with 11 bases in between. Regarding this clone: Its cognate antigen is unknown.

Study results and caveats: Later analysis identified several of the most significant clusters that appeared linked to common viral pathogens.

The receptor was derived from a man aged 45 to 65 in good health and CMV-seropositive. The sample was PBMCs. The V call is TRBV4-3, the J call TRBJ1-4; D perhaps matches TRBD1 (5 bases). The CDR3 DNA reads TGCGCCAGCAGCCAATTTACAGGAGTAACTAATGAAAAACTGTTTTTT. Encoded protein: CASSQFTGVTNEKLFF.